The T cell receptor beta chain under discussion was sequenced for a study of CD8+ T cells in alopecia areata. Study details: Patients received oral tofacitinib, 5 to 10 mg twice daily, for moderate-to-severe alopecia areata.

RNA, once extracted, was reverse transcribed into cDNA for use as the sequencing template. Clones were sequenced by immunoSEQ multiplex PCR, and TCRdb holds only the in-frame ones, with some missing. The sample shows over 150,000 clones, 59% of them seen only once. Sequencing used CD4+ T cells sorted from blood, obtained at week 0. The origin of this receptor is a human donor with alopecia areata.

CDR3 protein: CASSPYNEQFF. The DNA of the CDR3 is TGTGCCAGCAGTCCCTACAATGAGCAGTTCTTC. The chain couples TRBV6-6 to TRBJ2-1; no clear D. Per the germline V gene, CDR1 is MNHNY and CDR2 is SVGAGI (reference sequence). The V end lost 5 bases, the J end lost 2 bases, and 1 base lay between the germline ends. The CDR3 consists of 11 residues.